Listed below are T cell receptor beta chains from one sample, sequenced in a study of T cell responses to AZD1222 COVID-19 vaccine. Some clones are missing from TCRdb's copy, which holds only in-frame ones; the method was immunoSEQ multiplex PCR. The sample holds 150,000 or so clones, about 91% seen once. The sample was peripheral blood, taken 28 days after the second AZD1222 dose. The receptors shown here come from an adult who received the AZD1222 COVID-19 vaccine. The CDR3 runs from the conserved cysteine through the conserved F or W. D genes are given only for firm matches. Only some rows state a clone size, as once, few, many or a class for expanded clones.

cdr3_length: 15
clone_size: -
v_call: TRBV7-9
d_call: -
j_call: TRBJ1-6
cdr3_nt: TGTGCCAGCAGCTTAGCAGGGTTGGGGAATTCACCCCTCCACTTT
cdr3_aa: CASSLAGLGNSPLHF

cdr3_length: 11
clone_size: -
v_call: TRBV2
d_call: -
j_call: TRBJ1-2
cdr3_nt: TGTGCCAGCAGTGGGTCAGAGTCCTTCACCTTC
cdr3_aa: CASSGSESFTF

cdr3_length: 13
clone_size: -
v_call: TRBV6-1
d_call: -
j_call: TRBJ1-1
cdr3_nt: TGTGCCAGCAGTGAACGGACAGCGTTACGAGCTTTCTTT
cdr3_aa: CASSERTALRAFF

cdr3_length: 11
clone_size: -
v_call: TRBV27
d_call: TRBD1
j_call: TRBJ1-2
cdr3_nt: TGTGCCAGCATGGACAGGGACGGCTACACCTTC
cdr3_aa: CASMDRDGYTF

cdr3_length: 18
clone_size: -
v_call: TRBV3-1/TRBV3-2
d_call: -
j_call: TRBJ1-2
cdr3_nt: TGTGCCAGCAGCCCTTTTGGTGTTCCGACAGGAGCTAACTATGGCTACACCTTC
cdr3_aa: CASSPFGVPTGANYGYTF

cdr3_length: 17
clone_size: once
v_call: TRBV27
d_call: -
j_call: TRBJ1-5
cdr3_nt: TGTGCCAGCCGGCCCCATGGGGAAACATATAGCAATCAGCCCCAGCATTTT
cdr3_aa: CASRPHGETYSNQPQHF

cdr3_length: 14
clone_size: -
v_call: TRBV6-5
d_call: TRBD1
j_call: TRBJ2-5
cdr3_nt: TGTGCCAGCAGAATTCAAAGGGGGCCCGAGACCCAGTACTTC
cdr3_aa: CASRIQRGPETQYF

cdr3_length: 15
clone_size: -
v_call: TRBV7-9
d_call: -
j_call: TRBJ2-6
cdr3_nt: TGTGCCAGCAGGACCGGGACCGGATTAATAAACGTCCTGACTTTC
cdr3_aa: CASRTGTGLINVLTF

cdr3_length: 13
clone_size: -
v_call: TRBV7-2
d_call: -
j_call: TRBJ1-5
cdr3_nt: TGTGCCAGCAGCTTGCAGGGGTATCAGCCCCAGCATTTT
cdr3_aa: CASSLQGYQPQHF

cdr3_length: 14
clone_size: -
v_call: TRBV2
d_call: TRBD2
j_call: TRBJ2-3
cdr3_nt: TGTGCCAGCAGTGTGAGCGGGGGGGAAGATACGCAGTATTTT
cdr3_aa: CASSVSGGEDTQYF

cdr3_length: 13
clone_size: few
v_call: TRBV19
d_call: -
j_call: TRBJ1-2
cdr3_nt: TGTGCCAGTAGTGATGCAGCTAACTATGGCTACACCTTC
cdr3_aa: CASSDAANYGYTF

cdr3_length: 14
clone_size: -
v_call: TRBV18
d_call: -
j_call: TRBJ1-1
cdr3_nt: TGTGCCAGCTCATCCGCTACAGTGAACACTGAAGCTTTCTTT
cdr3_aa: CASSSATVNTEAFF

cdr3_length: 13
clone_size: -
v_call: TRBV18
d_call: TRBD2
j_call: TRBJ2-1
cdr3_nt: TGTGCCAGCTCACCGGGACTAACCAATGAGCAGTTCTTC
cdr3_aa: CASSPGLTNEQFF

cdr3_length: 13
clone_size: -
v_call: TRBV9
d_call: -
j_call: TRBJ1-5
cdr3_nt: TGTGCCAGCAGCGTGAGCGGCAATCAGCCCCAGCATTTT
cdr3_aa: CASSVSGNQPQHF

cdr3_length: 15
clone_size: -
v_call: TRBV2
d_call: -
j_call: TRBJ1-1
cdr3_nt: TGTGCCAGCAGTCCCCCCGGAGTGGGGGTCACTGAAGCTTTCTTT
cdr3_aa: CASSPPGVGVTEAFF

cdr3_length: 15
clone_size: -
v_call: TRBV11-3
d_call: TRBD1
j_call: TRBJ2-1
cdr3_nt: TGTGCCAGCAGCAAGGGGGCTAGCTCCTACAATGAGCAGTTCTTC
cdr3_aa: CASSKGASSYNEQFF

cdr3_length: 15
clone_size: -
v_call: TRBV3-1/TRBV3-2
d_call: -
j_call: TRBJ2-7
cdr3_nt: TGTGCCAGCAGCCCTCGACCCATTACCTACTACGAGCAGTACTTC
cdr3_aa: CASSPRPITYYEQYF

cdr3_length: 16
clone_size: -
v_call: TRBV7-8
d_call: -
j_call: TRBJ2-1
cdr3_nt: TGTGCCAGCAGCTTAGCAAGGGGGGCTAATTACAATGAGCAGTTCTTC
cdr3_aa: CASSLARGANYNEQFF

cdr3_length: 14
clone_size: -
v_call: TRBV19
d_call: -
j_call: TRBJ1-2
cdr3_nt: TGTGCCAGTATGGGACTTTCTTACAACTATGGCTACACCTTC
cdr3_aa: CASMGLSYNYGYTF

cdr3_length: 15
clone_size: -
v_call: TRBV11-2
d_call: -
j_call: TRBJ1-5
cdr3_nt: TGTGCCAGCAGCTTAGCTACAGGCTTCAATCAGCCCCAGCATTTT
cdr3_aa: CASSLATGFNQPQHF

cdr3_length: 12
clone_size: -
v_call: TRBV6-5
d_call: -
j_call: TRBJ1-2
cdr3_nt: TGTGCCACCCGACAGAGGAACTATGGCTACACCTTC
cdr3_aa: CATRQRNYGYTF

cdr3_length: 16
clone_size: -
v_call: TRBV5-5
d_call: -
j_call: TRBJ1-6
cdr3_nt: TGTGCCAGCAGCCCCTACCAGTGGTCCTATAATTCACCCCTCCACTTT
cdr3_aa: CASSPYQWSYNSPLHF

cdr3_length: 15
clone_size: -
v_call: TRBV3-1/TRBV3-2
d_call: TRBD1
j_call: TRBJ1-6
cdr3_nt: TGTGCCAGCAGCCAACCGGGACAGGGTAATTCACCCCTCCACTTT
cdr3_aa: CASSQPGQGNSPLHF

cdr3_length: 20
clone_size: -
v_call: TRBV27
d_call: TRBD1
j_call: TRBJ1-4
cdr3_nt: TGTGCCAGCAGTACGTACAGGGGAGCGGTTGTTGGGGCATCTAATGAAAAACTGTTTTTT
cdr3_aa: CASSTYRGAVVGASNEKLFF

cdr3_length: 18
clone_size: -
v_call: TRBV27
d_call: -
j_call: TRBJ2-6
cdr3_nt: TGTGCCAGCAGTTTATCCGGGATGTTTCACTCTGGGGCCAACGTCCTGACTTTC
cdr3_aa: CASSLSGMFHSGANVLTF

cdr3_length: 18
clone_size: -
v_call: TRBV5-8
d_call: -
j_call: TRBJ1-2
cdr3_nt: TGTGCCAGCATCCCCAAACAAGCCCTAATCTTAGCTAACTATGGCTACACCTTC
cdr3_aa: CASIPKQALILANYGYTF

cdr3_length: 15
clone_size: -
v_call: TRBV27
d_call: -
j_call: TRBJ1-2
cdr3_nt: TGTGCCAGCAAGGAGGGAGGAGGCTTTAACTATGGCTACACCTTC
cdr3_aa: CASKEGGGFNYGYTF

cdr3_length: 13
clone_size: -
v_call: TRBV6-4
d_call: -
j_call: TRBJ2-4
cdr3_nt: TGTGCCAGCAGTGACTCGATGGGCACCATTCAGTACTTC
cdr3_aa: CASSDSMGTIQYF

cdr3_length: 15
clone_size: -
v_call: TRBV10-2
d_call: -
j_call: TRBJ2-7
cdr3_nt: TGCGCCAGCAGTGACGAGGGGAGAATCTCCTACGAGCAGTACTTC
cdr3_aa: CASSDEGRISYEQYF

cdr3_length: 15
clone_size: -
v_call: TRBV6-5
d_call: TRBD2
j_call: TRBJ2-5
cdr3_nt: TGTGCCAGCAGTTTAATGCGGGGGGCGGGGGAGACCCAGTACTTC
cdr3_aa: CASSLMRGAGETQYF

cdr3_length: 14
clone_size: -
v_call: TRBV5-6
d_call: -
j_call: TRBJ2-3
cdr3_nt: TGTGCCAGCAGCCGTGGGGGGGCCCCAGATACGCAGTATTTT
cdr3_aa: CASSRGGAPDTQYF

cdr3_length: 14
clone_size: -
v_call: TRBV7-2
d_call: -
j_call: TRBJ2-7
cdr3_nt: TGTGCCAGCAGCTTATACTCTAGCGGACAGGAGCAGTACTTC
cdr3_aa: CASSLYSSGQEQYF

cdr3_length: 16
clone_size: -
v_call: TRBV6-6
d_call: TRBD1
j_call: TRBJ1-5
cdr3_nt: TGTGCCAGCAGTCCCGGACAGGGGGCGGAGGATCAGCCCCAGCATTTT
cdr3_aa: CASSPGQGAEDQPQHF

cdr3_length: 15
clone_size: -
v_call: TRBV19
d_call: -
j_call: TRBJ1-1
cdr3_nt: TGTGCCAGTAGTCTCTCCCAGACAGGCCTCACTGAAGCTTTCTTT
cdr3_aa: CASSLSQTGLTEAFF

cdr3_length: 14
clone_size: -
v_call: TRBV7-9
d_call: -
j_call: TRBJ1-1
cdr3_nt: TGTGCCAGCAACCCTTTGAGGGGGTGGACTGAAGCTTTCTTT
cdr3_aa: CASNPLRGWTEAFF

cdr3_length: 15
clone_size: -
v_call: TRBV7-2
d_call: TRBD2
j_call: TRBJ2-1
cdr3_nt: TGTGCCAGCAGCCTCTCTGCGGGGGGGCATATTGAGCAGTTCTTC
cdr3_aa: CASSLSAGGHIEQFF

cdr3_length: 13
clone_size: few
v_call: TRBV6-5
d_call: -
j_call: TRBJ2-3
cdr3_nt: TGTGCCACCACACCGACTTCGCGAGATACGCAGTATTTT
cdr3_aa: CATTPTSRDTQYF

cdr3_length: 16
clone_size: -
v_call: TRBV6-5
d_call: TRBD1
j_call: TRBJ2-3
cdr3_nt: TGTGCCAGCAGTTTAGACAGGGGGTCAGGCACAGATACGCAGTATTTT
cdr3_aa: CASSLDRGSGTDTQYF

cdr3_length: 14
clone_size: -
v_call: TRBV3-1/TRBV3-2
d_call: -
j_call: TRBJ1-5
cdr3_nt: TGTGCCAGCAGCCAAGGAGGTAGCAATCAGCCCCAGCATTTT
cdr3_aa: CASSQGGSNQPQHF

cdr3_length: 10
clone_size: -
v_call: TRBV30
d_call: -
j_call: TRBJ1-2
cdr3_nt: TGTGCCTGGTTCACAAGTGGCTACACCTTC
cdr3_aa: CAWFTSGYTF

cdr3_length: 14
clone_size: -
v_call: TRBV9
d_call: -
j_call: TRBJ1-3
cdr3_nt: TGTGCCAGCGGAACAGGGATCTCTGGAAACACCATATATTTT
cdr3_aa: CASGTGISGNTIYF

cdr3_length: 16
clone_size: -
v_call: TRBV5-6
d_call: TRBD1
j_call: TRBJ1-1
cdr3_nt: TGTGCCAGCAGCTTGGAGGTGAGACAGGGACGAACTGAAGCTTTCTTT
cdr3_aa: CASSLEVRQGRTEAFF

cdr3_length: 15
clone_size: -
v_call: TRBV11-2
d_call: -
j_call: TRBJ1-2
cdr3_nt: TGTGCCAGCAGCTTAGATAGGGCTAACCCCTATGGCTACACCTTC
cdr3_aa: CASSLDRANPYGYTF

cdr3_length: 14
clone_size: -
v_call: TRBV5-4
d_call: TRBD1
j_call: TRBJ2-7
cdr3_nt: TGTGCCAGCAGCTTGGACAGGGGCTCCTACGAGCAGTACTTC
cdr3_aa: CASSLDRGSYEQYF

cdr3_length: 12
clone_size: -
v_call: TRBV12-3/TRBV12-4
d_call: TRBD1
j_call: TRBJ1-2
cdr3_nt: TGTGCCAGCAGTTCAGGGGGCTATGGCTACACCTTC
cdr3_aa: CASSSGGYGYTF

cdr3_length: 14
clone_size: -
v_call: TRBV6-5
d_call: TRBD1
j_call: TRBJ1-1
cdr3_nt: TGTGCCAGCAGTCGGACAGGGCGCCCAGGTGAAGCTTTCTTT
cdr3_aa: CASSRTGRPGEAFF

cdr3_length: 13
clone_size: -
v_call: TRBV7-3
d_call: -
j_call: TRBJ2-1
cdr3_nt: TGTGCCAGCAGCTTAATGGCGTACAATGAGCAGTTCTTC
cdr3_aa: CASSLMAYNEQFF

cdr3_length: 13
clone_size: -
v_call: TRBV3-1/TRBV3-2
d_call: -
j_call: TRBJ1-5
cdr3_nt: TGTGCCAGCAGCCAAACTAGTCGGCAGCCCCAGCATTTT
cdr3_aa: CASSQTSRQPQHF

cdr3_length: 16
clone_size: -
v_call: TRBV7-9
d_call: -
j_call: TRBJ2-2
cdr3_nt: TGTGCCAGCAGCCGACCCCCAGGGGCTAACCCCGGGGAGCTGTTTTTT
cdr3_aa: CASSRPPGANPGELFF

cdr3_length: 13
clone_size: -
v_call: TRBV19
d_call: TRBD1
j_call: TRBJ1-2
cdr3_nt: TGTGCCAGTAGGACAGGGACCCTCTATGGCTACACCTTC
cdr3_aa: CASRTGTLYGYTF

cdr3_length: 13
clone_size: -
v_call: TRBV18
d_call: -
j_call: TRBJ1-1
cdr3_nt: TGTGCCAGCTCACCAGGGGCTGGAACTGAAGCTTTCTTT
cdr3_aa: CASSPGAGTEAFF

cdr3_length: 15
clone_size: -
v_call: TRBV7-9
d_call: -
j_call: TRBJ1-1
cdr3_nt: TGTGCCAGCAGCTTTAGGTACAGAATGAACACTGAAGCTTTCTTT
cdr3_aa: CASSFRYRMNTEAFF

cdr3_length: 16
clone_size: -
v_call: TRBV4-2
d_call: -
j_call: TRBJ1-2
cdr3_nt: TGTGCCAGCAGCCAAGATCGGGCCAGGTCTTTCTATGGCTACACCTTC
cdr3_aa: CASSQDRARSFYGYTF

cdr3_length: 16
clone_size: -
v_call: TRBV29-1
d_call: -
j_call: TRBJ1-3
cdr3_nt: TGCAGCGTTGCCGAGCGCTTGGACACCTCTGGAAACACCATATATTTT
cdr3_aa: CSVAERLDTSGNTIYF

cdr3_length: 13
clone_size: once
v_call: TRBV15
d_call: -
j_call: TRBJ1-1
cdr3_nt: TGTGCCACCAGCACTGGACAGTACACTGAAGCTTTCTTT
cdr3_aa: CATSTGQYTEAFF